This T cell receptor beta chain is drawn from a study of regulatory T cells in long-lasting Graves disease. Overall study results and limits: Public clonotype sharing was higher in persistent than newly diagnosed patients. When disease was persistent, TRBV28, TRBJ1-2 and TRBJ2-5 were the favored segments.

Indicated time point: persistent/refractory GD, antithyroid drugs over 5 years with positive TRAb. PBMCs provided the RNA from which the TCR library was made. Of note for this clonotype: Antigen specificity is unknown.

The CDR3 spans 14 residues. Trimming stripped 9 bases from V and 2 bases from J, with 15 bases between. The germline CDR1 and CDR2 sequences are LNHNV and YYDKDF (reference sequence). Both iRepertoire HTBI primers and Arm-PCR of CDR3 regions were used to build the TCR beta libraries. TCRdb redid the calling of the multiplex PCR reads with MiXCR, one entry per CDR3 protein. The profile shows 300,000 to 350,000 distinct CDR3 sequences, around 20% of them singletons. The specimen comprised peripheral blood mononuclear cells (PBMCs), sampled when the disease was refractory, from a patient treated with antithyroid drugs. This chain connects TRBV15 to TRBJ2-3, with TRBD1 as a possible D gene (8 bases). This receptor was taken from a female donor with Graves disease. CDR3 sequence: CATNRGTNTDTQYF. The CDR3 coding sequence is TGTGCCACAAACAGGGGGACTAACACAGATACGCAGTATTTT. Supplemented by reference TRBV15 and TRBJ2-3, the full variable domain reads DAMVIQNPRYQVTQFGKPVTLSCSQTLNHNVMYWYQQKSSQAPKLLFHYYDKDFNNEADTPDNFQSRRPNTSFCFLDIRSPGLGDTAMYLCATNRGTNTDTQYFGPGTRLTVL.